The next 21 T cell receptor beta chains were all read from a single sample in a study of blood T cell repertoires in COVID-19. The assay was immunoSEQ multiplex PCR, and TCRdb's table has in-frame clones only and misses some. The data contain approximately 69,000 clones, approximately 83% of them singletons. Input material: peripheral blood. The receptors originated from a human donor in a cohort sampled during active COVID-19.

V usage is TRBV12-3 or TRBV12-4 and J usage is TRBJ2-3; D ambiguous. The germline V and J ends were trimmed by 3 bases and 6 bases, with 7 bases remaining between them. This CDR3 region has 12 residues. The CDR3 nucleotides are TGTGCCAGCAGTTTTTTATCCGATACGCAGTATTTT. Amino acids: CASSFLSDTQYF.

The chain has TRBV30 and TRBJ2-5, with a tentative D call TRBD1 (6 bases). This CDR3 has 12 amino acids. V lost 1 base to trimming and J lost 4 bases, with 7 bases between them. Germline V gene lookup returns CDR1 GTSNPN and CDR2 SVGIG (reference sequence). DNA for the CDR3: TGTGCCTGGAGTGGCAGGGGAGAGACCCAGTACTTC. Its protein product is CAWSGRGETQYF.

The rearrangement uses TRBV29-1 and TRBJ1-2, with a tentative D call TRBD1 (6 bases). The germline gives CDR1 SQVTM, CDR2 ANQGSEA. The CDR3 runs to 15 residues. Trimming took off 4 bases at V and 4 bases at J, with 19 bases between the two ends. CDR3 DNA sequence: TGCAGCGTTGCGTCCCCCAGGGGTCTCCTCTATGGCTACACCTTC. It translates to CSVASPRGLLYGYTF.

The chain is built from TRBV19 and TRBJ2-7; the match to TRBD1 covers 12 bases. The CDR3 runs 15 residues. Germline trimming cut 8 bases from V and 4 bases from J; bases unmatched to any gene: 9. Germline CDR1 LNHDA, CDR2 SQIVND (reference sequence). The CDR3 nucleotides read TGTGCCAGTGCACCGGGACAGGGGGCTCTTTACGAGCAGTACTTC. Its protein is CASAPGQGALYEQYF.

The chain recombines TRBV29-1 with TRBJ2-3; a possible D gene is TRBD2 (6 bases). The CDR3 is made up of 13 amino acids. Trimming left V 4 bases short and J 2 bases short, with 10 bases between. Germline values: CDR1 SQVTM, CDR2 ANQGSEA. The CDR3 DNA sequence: TGCAGCGTTGCGACGGGACTCACAGATACGCAGTATTTT. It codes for CSVATGLTDTQYF.

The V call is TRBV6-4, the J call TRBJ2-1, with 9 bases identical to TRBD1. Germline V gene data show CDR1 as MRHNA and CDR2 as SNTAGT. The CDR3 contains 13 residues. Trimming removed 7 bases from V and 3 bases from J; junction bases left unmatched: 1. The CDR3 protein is CASTTGGYNEQFF. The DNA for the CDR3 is TGTGCCAGCACGACAGGGGGCTACAATGAGCAGTTCTTC.

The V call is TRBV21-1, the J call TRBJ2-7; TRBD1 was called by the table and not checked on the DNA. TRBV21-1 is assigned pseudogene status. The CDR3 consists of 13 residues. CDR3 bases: TGTGCCAGCAGCAGGCGCAGGACCTACGAGCAGTACTTC. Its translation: CASSRRRTYEQYF.

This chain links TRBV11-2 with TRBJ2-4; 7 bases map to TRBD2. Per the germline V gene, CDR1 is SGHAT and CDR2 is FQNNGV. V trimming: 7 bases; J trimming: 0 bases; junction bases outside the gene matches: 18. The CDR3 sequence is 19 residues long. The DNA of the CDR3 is TGTGCCAGCACCCCGGGAGGCGTCAGGACTAGTTTAGCCAAAAACATTCAGTACTTC. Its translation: CASTPGGVRTSLAKNIQYF.

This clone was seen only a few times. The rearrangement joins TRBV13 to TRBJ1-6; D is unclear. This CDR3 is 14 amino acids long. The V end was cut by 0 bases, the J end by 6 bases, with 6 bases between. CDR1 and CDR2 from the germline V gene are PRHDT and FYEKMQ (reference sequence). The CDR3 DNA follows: TGTGCCAGCAGCTTAGGGACTGCTAATTCACCCCTCCACTTT. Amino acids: CASSLGTANSPLHF.

This chain's CDR3 is CSVAGKSFSEQYF. The CDR3 DNA reads TGCAGCGTTGCGGGGAAGAGCTTCAGCGAGCAGTACTTC. The rearrangement uses TRBV29-1 and TRBJ2-7; tentatively, D is TRBD2 (5 bases). This CDR3 region has 13 residues. The V gene's germline CDR1 is SQVTM and CDR2 ANQGSEA. V gave up 4 bases and J gave up 6 bases, with 16 bases separating them.

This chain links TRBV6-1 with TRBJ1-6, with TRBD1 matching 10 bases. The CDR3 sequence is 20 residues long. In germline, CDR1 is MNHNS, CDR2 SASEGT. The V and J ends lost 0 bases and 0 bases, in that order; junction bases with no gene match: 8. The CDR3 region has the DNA TGTGCCAGCAGTGAAGCTTTATTGACAGGGGGCAGCTCCTATAATTCACCCCTCCACTTT. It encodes CASSEALLTGGSSYNSPLHF.

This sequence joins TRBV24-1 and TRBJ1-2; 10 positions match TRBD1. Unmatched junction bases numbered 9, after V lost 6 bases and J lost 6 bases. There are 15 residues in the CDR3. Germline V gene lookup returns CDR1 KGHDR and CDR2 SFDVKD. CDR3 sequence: CATSNPGQGIDGYTF. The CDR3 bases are TGTGCCACCAGTAATCCGGGACAGGGGATAGATGGCTACACCTTC.

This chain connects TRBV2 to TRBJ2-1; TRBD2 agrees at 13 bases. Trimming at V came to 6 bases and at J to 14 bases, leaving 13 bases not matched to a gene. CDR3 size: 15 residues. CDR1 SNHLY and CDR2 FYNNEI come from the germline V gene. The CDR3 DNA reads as TGTGCCAGCAGCTCAAGACTAGCGGGGGGACAAACTAAGTTCTTC. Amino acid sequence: CASSSRLAGGQTKFF.

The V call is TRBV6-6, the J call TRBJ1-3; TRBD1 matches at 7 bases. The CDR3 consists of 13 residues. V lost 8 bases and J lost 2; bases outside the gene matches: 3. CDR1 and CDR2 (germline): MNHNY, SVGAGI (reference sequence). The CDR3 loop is CASGTGAGNTIYF. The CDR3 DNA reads TGTGCCAGCGGAACAGGGGCTGGAAACACCATATATTTT.

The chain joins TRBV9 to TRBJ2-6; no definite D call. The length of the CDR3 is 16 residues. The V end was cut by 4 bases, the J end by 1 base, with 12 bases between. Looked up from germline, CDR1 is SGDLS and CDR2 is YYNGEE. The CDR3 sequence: CASSPRVGSGANVLTF. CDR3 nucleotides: TGTGCCAGCAGCCCCCGGGTTGGTTCTGGGGCCAACGTCCTGACTTTC.

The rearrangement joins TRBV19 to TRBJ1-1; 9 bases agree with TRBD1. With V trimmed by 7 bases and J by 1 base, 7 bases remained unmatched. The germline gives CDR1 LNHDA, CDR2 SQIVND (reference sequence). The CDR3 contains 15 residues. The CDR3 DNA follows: TGTGCCAGTACCCCCGGACAGGGGCCGAACACTGAAGCTTTCTTT. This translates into CASTPGQGPNTEAFF.

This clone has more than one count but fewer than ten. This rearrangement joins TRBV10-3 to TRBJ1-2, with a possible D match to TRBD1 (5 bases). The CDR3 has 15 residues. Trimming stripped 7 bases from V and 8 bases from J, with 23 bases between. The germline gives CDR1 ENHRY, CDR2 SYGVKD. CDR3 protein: CAITDRLDSPGGYTF. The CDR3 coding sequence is TGTGCCATCACTGACAGATTAGACAGCCCAGGGGGCTACACCTTC.

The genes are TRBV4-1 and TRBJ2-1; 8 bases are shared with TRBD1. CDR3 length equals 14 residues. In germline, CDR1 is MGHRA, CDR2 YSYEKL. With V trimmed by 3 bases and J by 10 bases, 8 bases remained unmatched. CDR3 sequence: CASSQLRTGNEQFF. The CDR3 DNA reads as TGCGCCAGCAGCCAGCTGCGGACAGGGAACGAGCAGTTCTTC.

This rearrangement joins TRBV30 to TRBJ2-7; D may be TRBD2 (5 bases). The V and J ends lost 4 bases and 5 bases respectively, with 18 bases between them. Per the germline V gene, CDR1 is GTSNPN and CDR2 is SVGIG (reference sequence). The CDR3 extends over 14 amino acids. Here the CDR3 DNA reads TGTGCCTGGAATCGGGGTTCGGGTCTCAACGAGCAGTACTTC. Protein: CAWNRGSGLNEQYF.

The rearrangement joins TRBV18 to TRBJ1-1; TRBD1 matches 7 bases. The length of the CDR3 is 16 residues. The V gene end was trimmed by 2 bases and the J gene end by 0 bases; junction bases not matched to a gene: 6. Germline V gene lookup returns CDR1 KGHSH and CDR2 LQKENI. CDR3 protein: CASSPGSTGMNTEAFF. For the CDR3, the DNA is TGTGCCAGCTCACCAGGGTCGACAGGGATGAACACTGAAGCTTTCTTT.

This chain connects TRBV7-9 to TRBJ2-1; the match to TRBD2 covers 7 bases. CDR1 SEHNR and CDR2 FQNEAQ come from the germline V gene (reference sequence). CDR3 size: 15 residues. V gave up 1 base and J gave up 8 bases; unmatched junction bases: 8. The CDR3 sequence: CASSLVFGLADEQFF. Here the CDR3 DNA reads TGTGCCAGCAGCTTAGTCTTTGGGCTAGCGGATGAGCAGTTCTTC.